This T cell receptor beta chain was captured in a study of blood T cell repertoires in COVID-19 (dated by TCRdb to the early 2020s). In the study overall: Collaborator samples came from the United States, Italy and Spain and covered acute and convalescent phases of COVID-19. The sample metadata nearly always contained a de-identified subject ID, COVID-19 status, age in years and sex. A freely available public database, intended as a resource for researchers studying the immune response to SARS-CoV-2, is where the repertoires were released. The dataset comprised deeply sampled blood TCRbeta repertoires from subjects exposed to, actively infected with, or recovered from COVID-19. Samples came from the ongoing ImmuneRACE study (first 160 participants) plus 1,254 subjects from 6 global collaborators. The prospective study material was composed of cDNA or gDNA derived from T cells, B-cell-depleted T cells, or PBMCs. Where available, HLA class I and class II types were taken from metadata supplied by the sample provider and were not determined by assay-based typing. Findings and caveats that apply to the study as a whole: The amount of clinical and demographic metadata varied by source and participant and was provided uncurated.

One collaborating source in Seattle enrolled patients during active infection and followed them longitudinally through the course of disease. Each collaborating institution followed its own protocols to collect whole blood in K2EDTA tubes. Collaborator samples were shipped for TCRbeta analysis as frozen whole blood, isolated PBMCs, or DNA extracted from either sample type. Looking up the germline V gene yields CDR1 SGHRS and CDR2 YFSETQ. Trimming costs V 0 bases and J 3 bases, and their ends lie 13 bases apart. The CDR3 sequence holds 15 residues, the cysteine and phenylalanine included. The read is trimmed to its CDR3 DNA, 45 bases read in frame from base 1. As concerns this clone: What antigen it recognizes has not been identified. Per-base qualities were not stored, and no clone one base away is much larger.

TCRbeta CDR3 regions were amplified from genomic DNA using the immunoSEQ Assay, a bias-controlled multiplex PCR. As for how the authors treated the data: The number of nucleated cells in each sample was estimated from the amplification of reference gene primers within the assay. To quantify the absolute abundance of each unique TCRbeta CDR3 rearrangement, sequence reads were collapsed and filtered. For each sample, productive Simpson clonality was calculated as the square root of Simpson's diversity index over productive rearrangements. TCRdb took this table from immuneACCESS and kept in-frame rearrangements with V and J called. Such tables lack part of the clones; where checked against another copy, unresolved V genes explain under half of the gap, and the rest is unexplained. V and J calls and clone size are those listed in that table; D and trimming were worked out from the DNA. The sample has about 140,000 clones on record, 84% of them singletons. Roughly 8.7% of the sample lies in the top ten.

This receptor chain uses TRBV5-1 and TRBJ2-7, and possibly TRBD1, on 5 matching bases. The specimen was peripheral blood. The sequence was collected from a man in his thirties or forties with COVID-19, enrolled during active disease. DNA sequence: TGCGCCAGCAGCTTGGAGCAGGGCAAAGACTACGAGCAGTACTTC. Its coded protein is CASSLEQGKDYEQYF.